These 14 T cell receptor beta chains came from one sample sequenced in a study of shared clonotypes between healthy human individuals. The assay was immunoSEQ multiplex PCR, and TCRdb's table has in-frame clones only and misses some. The profile covers 470,000 or so clones, with 70% to 80% appearing a single time and approximately 12% taken by the ten largest. The material sequenced was PBMCs. These receptors all come from a woman aged 40 to 50 in good health. Some clones in this sample may be carry-over from other donors' samples.

The chain is built from TRBV7-9 and TRBJ1-1, with D hard to call. V gave up 5 bases and J gave up 6 bases, with 7 bases separating them. Germline V gene data show CDR1 as SEHNR and CDR2 as FQNEAQ (reference sequence). The CDR3 has 11 amino acids. The CDR3 nucleotides are TGTGCCAGCAGCCCTCACGCTGAAGCTTTCTTT. This encodes CASSPHAEAFF.

This clone was found a few times. The rearrangement links TRBV7-9 to TRBJ1-1; D is uncertain. Trimming stripped 2 bases from V and 1 base from J, with 5 bases between. CDR1 is SEHNR and CDR2 is FQNEAQ in the germline V gene (reference sequence). The CDR3 is 13 residues long. This chain's CDR3 is CASSLSRNTEAFF. The CDR3 nucleotides are TGTGCCAGCAGCTTAAGCAGGAACACTGAAGCTTTCTTT.

The genes are TRBV6-5 and TRBJ2-3; possible D gene TRBD1, 6 bases. Germline values: CDR1 MNHEY, CDR2 SVGAGI. The ends were cut back, 1 base at V and 8 bases at J, with 16 bases in the middle. The CDR3 length is 15 residues. This CDR3 is CASSYLDRSRGTQYF. The CDR3, as DNA: TGTGCCAGCAGTTACTTAGACAGGTCCCGTGGTACGCAGTATTTT.

The chain recombines TRBV7-2 with TRBJ2-1, with D possibly TRBD1 on 6 matching bases. The CDR3 runs to 14 residues. From germline, CDR1 is SGHTA and CDR2 FQGNSA. V was pared by 5 bases and J by 10 bases, with 18 bases between. CDR3 in amino acids: CASSLGAQGAEQFF. For the CDR3, the DNA is TGTGCCAGCAGCCTAGGGGCACAGGGCGCCGAGCAGTTCTTC. Variable domain in full (rest from reference TRBV7-2 and TRBJ2-1): GAGVSQSPSNKVTEKGKDVELRCDPISGHTALYWYRQSLGQGLEFLIYFQGNSAPDKSGLPSDRFSAERTGGSVSTLTIQRTQQEDSAVYLCASSLGAQGAEQFFGPGTRLTVL.

V and J are TRBV18 and TRBJ2-5, with D perhaps TRBD2 (5 bases). Germline lookup yields CDR1 KGHSH and CDR2 LQKENI. Trimming took 2 bases from V and 1 from J, leaving 11 bases between them. The CDR3 runs 15 residues. CDR3 protein: CASSPRRDIQETQYF. The DNA of the CDR3 is TGTGCCAGCTCACCAAGACGGGATATCCAAGAGACCCAGTACTTC.

The chain carries TRBV7-8 and TRBJ1-1, with no clear D. The CDR3 is 11 amino acids. Germline V gene lookup returns CDR1 SGHVS and CDR2 FQNEAQ. Trimming removed 5 bases at V and 11 bases at J, with 12 bases between. The CDR3 DNA sequence: TGTGCCAGCAGCCCAGGCCTGTGGGCTTTCTTT. Amino acids: CASSPGLWAFF.

V and J are TRBV30 and TRBJ1-2; the D gene is possibly TRBD1 (5 bases). V gave up 1 base and J gave up 4 bases, with 7 bases separating them. The CDR3 covers 12 residues. CDR1 and CDR2 from the germline V gene are GTSNPN and SVGIG (reference sequence). The CDR3 region has the DNA TGTGCCTGGAGTGCTACAGGCTATGGCTACACCTTC. It codes for CAWSATGYGYTF.

The genes are TRBV7-2 and TRBJ2-3, with D perhaps TRBD2 (8 bases). Trimming stripped 8 bases from V and 0 bases from J, with 24 bases between. Germline V gene data show CDR1 as SGHTA and CDR2 as FQGNSA. The CDR3 extends over 18 amino acids. The CDR3 DNA reads as TGTGCCAGCCCCAGGGGGGGGACTAGACCACCTAGCACAGATACGCAGTATTTT. Translating gives CASPRGGTRPPSTDTQYF. Full variable domain (missing parts from reference TRBV7-2 and TRBJ2-3): GAGVSQSPSNKVTEKGKDVELRCDPISGHTALYWYRQSLGQGLEFLIYFQGNSAPDKSGLPSDRFSAERTGGSVSTLTIQRTQQEDSAVYLCASPRGGTRPPSTDTQYFGPGTRLTVL.

The DNA for the CDR3 is TGTGCCAGCTCATCAGGGAGTAATCAGCCCCAGCATTTT. Translation: CASSSGSNQPQHF. The chain recombines TRBV18 with TRBJ1-5; D might be TRBD1 (5 bases). CDR3 size: 13 residues. CDR1 is KGHSH and CDR2 is LQKENI in the germline V gene. The V end was cut by 5 bases, the J end by 4 bases, with 9 bases between.

Worth noting for this clone: A junction boundary mismatches the germline segment, possibly from a read error. V is TRBV28 and J is TRBJ2-1; possibly TRBD2 for D (5 bases). This CDR3 is 12 amino acids long. The germline CDR1 and CDR2 sequences are MDHEN and SYDVKM. The CDR3 loop is CASRDSGNDQFF. In DNA, the CDR3 is TGTGCCAGCAGAGACTCCGGGAATGATCAGTTCTTC.

The CDR3 here is CASSLMTGADGYTF. DNA for the CDR3: TGTGCCAGCAGCTTAATGACAGGGGCTGATGGCTACACCTTC. The V and J genes are TRBV7-9 and TRBJ1-2; 8 bases are a match to TRBD1. Looked up from germline, CDR1 is SEHNR and CDR2 is FQNEAQ (reference sequence). This CDR3 spans 14 amino acids. The J segment lost 6 bases and the V segment lost 2 bases, leaving 5 bases of the junction unmatched.

The rearrangement links TRBV19 to TRBJ2-3; the match to TRBD2 covers 12 bases. The CDR3 is 16 residues long. The V gene end was trimmed by 4 bases and the J gene end by 2 bases; junction bases not matched to a gene: 4. Germline CDR1 reads LNHDA; CDR2 reads SQIVND (reference sequence). The CDR3 protein is CASSTRTSGVTDTQYF. In DNA form, the CDR3 reads TGTGCCAGTAGTACGAGGACTAGCGGGGTCACAGATACGCAGTATTTT. The full variable domain, rest sourced from reference TRBV19 and TRBJ2-3, is DGGITQSPKYLFRKEGQNVTLSCEQNLNHDAMYWYRQDPGQGLRLIYYSQIVNDFQKGDIAEGYSVSREKKESFPLTVTSAQKNPTAFYLCASSTRTSGVTDTQYFGPGTRLTVL.

The table lists this clone with a count of one. V usage is TRBV4-3 and J usage is TRBJ2-4; D is tentatively TRBD1 or TRBD2 (6 bases each). V lost 2 bases to trimming and J lost 6 bases, with 11 bases between them. This CDR3 spans 14 amino acids. The germline CDR1 and CDR2 sequences are LGHNA and YSLEER. The CDR3 sequence is CASSQLGGLNIQYF. The CDR3 DNA is TGCGCCAGCAGCCAATTAGGGGGACTAAACATTCAGTACTTC.

The J gene is TRBJ1-3, the V gene TRBV2; D unclear. V was pared by 3 bases and J by 0 bases, with 9 bases between. Germline V lookup: CDR1 SNHLY, CDR2 FYNNEI. CDR3 size: 15 residues. The DNA of the CDR3 is TGTGCCAGCAGTGACGTCCGAGACTCTGGAAACACCATATATTTT. Translated: CASSDVRDSGNTIYF.